The TCR beta chain described here comes from a study of OX40 agonist ivuxolimab in advanced cancers. Per the germline V gene, CDR1 is MNHEY and CDR2 is SMNVEV (reference sequence). J was trimmed by 1 base and V by 5 bases; bases with no gene match: 4. The CDR3 covers 15 residues. Here immunoSEQ multiplex PCR was the method, and the copy in TCRdb shows in-frame clones only, minus some. The sample consists of roughly 20,000 clones, 65% to 85% of them appearing once. This TCR derives from an adult with an advanced solid tumor such as melanoma, head and neck, liver or kidney cancer. The chain joins TRBV27 to TRBJ1-5; 8 nucleotides agree with TRBD1. The sequencing here drew on CD4+ or CD8+ T cells sorted from blood, taken in a trial of the OX40 agonist ivuxolimab. CDR3 sequence reads: CASSAGGASNQPQHF. The CDR3 bases are TGTGCCAGCAGTGCAGGGGGCGCGAGCAATCAGCCCCAGCATTTT.